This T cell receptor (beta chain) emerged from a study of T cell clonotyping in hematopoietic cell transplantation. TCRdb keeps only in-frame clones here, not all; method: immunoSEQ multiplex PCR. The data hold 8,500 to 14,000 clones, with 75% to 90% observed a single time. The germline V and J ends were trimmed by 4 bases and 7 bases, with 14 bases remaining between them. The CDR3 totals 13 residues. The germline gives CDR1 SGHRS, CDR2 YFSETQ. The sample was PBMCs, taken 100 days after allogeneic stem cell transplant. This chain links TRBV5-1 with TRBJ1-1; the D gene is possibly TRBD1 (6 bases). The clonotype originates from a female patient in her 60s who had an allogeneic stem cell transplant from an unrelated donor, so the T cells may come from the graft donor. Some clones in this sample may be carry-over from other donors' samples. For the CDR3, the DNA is TGCGCCAGCAGCGCCAACAGGGACCTTGAAGCTTTCTTT. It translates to CASSANRDLEAFF.